The entry below describes one TCR beta chain. Its antigen is currently unknown. This sample is drawn from a study of regulatory T cells in long-lasting Graves disease. Combining iRepertoire HTBI primers with Arm-PCR of CDR3 regions, the authors built TCR beta libraries. TCRdb called the multiplex PCR reads again in MiXCR, with one record for every CDR3 protein. The repertoire holds hundreds of thousands of distinct CDR3 sequences, 16% seen once, with 15% to 20% in the top ten. The time point was: newly diagnosed GD, antithyroid drugs for less than 3 months. Extracted RNA from PBMCs served as the source of the TCR library. Findings and limits, study-wide: Shared public clonotypes totalled approximately 3,000 in persistent patients, compared with over 800 in new patients.

The CDR3 covers 16 residues. Trimming took 0 bases from V and 4 from J, leaving 17 bases between them. The V gene's germline CDR1 is SGHRS and CDR2 YFSETQ. These data also featured in a second study, about T cells in Graves' hyperthyroidism and ophthalmopathy.

V gene TRBV5-1 combines with J gene TRBJ2-7, with no clear D. Specimen: peripheral blood mononuclear cells (PBMCs), collected at new diagnosis, from a patient treated with antithyroid drugs. This clonotype was obtained from a woman aged 25 to 39 with Graves disease. Here the CDR3 DNA reads TGCGCCAGCAGCTTGGATTATGTCCCTAACCGGTACGAGCAGTACTTC. Amino acid sequence: CASSLDYVPNRYEQYF.